Sequencing of this TCR beta chain was carried out in a study of T cell repertoires in cytomegalovirus infection. Study details: Shared public TCR beta signatures pointed to both CMV infection and a matching HLA type. Overall study findings and caveats: The study identified carriers of CMV plus the relevant HLA from cumulative public TCR beta family frequency. CMV-specific TCR beta clonotypes restricted by HLA-C were the ones dominating the ex vivo response.

The germline V and J ends were trimmed by 4 bases and 8 bases, with 22 bases remaining between them. The CDR3 extends over 16 amino acids. CDR1 is SGHRS, CDR2 YFSETQ, per germline. Worth noting for this clonotype: What it binds is unknown.

Each CDR3 protein gets one entry after TCRdb re-called the reads with MiXCR. The sample has roughly 230,000 distinct CDR3 sequences, 20% to 25% seen once. This chain joins TRBV5-1 and TRBJ2-1, with D possibly TRBD2 on 7 matching bases. This TCR derives from a human donor in good health (CMV status not recorded). Some clones in this sample may be carry-over from other donors' samples. The source material was CD8+ T cells from PBMCs. CDR3 region: CASSLLGSGGGYEQFF. CDR3 nucleotides: TGCGCCAGCAGCCTCCTCGGATCGGGGGGCGGGTATGAGCAGTTCTTC. The whole variable domain, remainder taken from reference TRBV5-1 and TRBJ2-1, is KAGVTQTPRYLIKTRGQQVTLSCSPISGHRSVSWYQQTPGQGLQFLFEYFSETQRNKGNFPGRFSGRQFSNSRSEMNVSTLELGDSALYLCASSLLGSGGGYEQFFGPGTRLTVL.